This T cell receptor beta chain came from a study of a mutant IDH1 vaccine in newly diagnosed glioma (dated by TCRdb to about 2021). Turning to the overall study: Vaccination was initiated 4-6 weeks after radiotherapy alone, or concurrently with temozolomide cycles in the chemotherapy-containing groups. Of the 30 or so patients who were treated, around 62% were male and roughly 38% were female, and the mean age was around 41 years. Prior to enrollment, patients had been given standard therapy consisting of radiotherapy alone, temozolomide alone, or radiochemotherapy with temozolomide, with the combination given to most patients. The week-35 safety follow-up took place at visit V12, and the week-47 end of study took place at visit V13. Six visits were used for peripheral blood collection: V03 (baseline), V05, V07, V10, V12 and V13. Longitudinal TCRB deep sequencing was performed for about two dozen treated patients wherever samples were available for exploratory analyses.

Here is what the overall study found, with its caveats: Immune responses induced by the vaccine were seen in around 93% of patients across multiple MHC alleles. The authors stated that sample limitations prevented analyses of patient blood samples from being reproduced. Availability determined which PBMC samples were chosen for TCRB deep sequencing. Pseudoprogression appeared unrelated to alterations in the top peripheral T cell clonotypes detected by TCRB sequencing.

Library preparation was by the immunoSEQ multiplex PCR assay. Following the manufacturer's protocol, the hsTCRB Kit was used to amplify rearranged TCR beta chain sequences. Sequencing of TCRB libraries was carried out on an Illumina MiSeq. The original pipeline was this. The proprietary platform of the kit vendor was used for demultiplexing, trimming and gene mapping. TCRdb re-hosts the immuneACCESS table, in-frame sequences only. Its copies lack some clones; in the studies checked, an unresolved V gene accounts for under half of them, and the cause for the rest is not known. V and J calls and clone size follow that table, whereas D and trimming were derived from the DNA. This sample has tens of thousands of clones in its table, and under 90% of those were observed once. In total, the top ten clones hold under 5% of the sample. The time point label on this specimen signifies: week 35, safety follow-up. Each vaccine dose was 300 ug of a 20-mer mutant IDH1 peptide in Montanide, given subcutaneously with topical imiquimod. Patients were given eight vaccinations, in weeks 1, 3, 5, 7, 11, 15, 19 and 23, which matched visits V03 through V10. Donors had newly diagnosed WHO grade 3 or 4 IDH1-mutant astrocytomas with loss of nuclear ATRX. The samples were drawn from NOA16, a multicentre, single-arm, open-label phase I trial in Germany that tested a mutant IDH1 peptide vaccine in humans for the first time. The DNeasy Blood and Tissue Kit was used to extract genomic DNA from EDTA blood for TCRB sequencing.

With regard to this clone: Its binding antigen is unknown. The sample holds no much larger clone one base away, and base qualities are not on file.

Taken from cysteine to phenylalanine, the CDR3 has 13 residues. Only the CDR3 part of the read is kept: 39 bases, read in frame from the first base. V loses 0 bases, J loses 2 bases, and the germline ends lie 5 bases apart. In the germline V gene, CDR1 corresponds to ENHRY and CDR2 to SYGVKD. The material sequenced was PBMCs, taken from a glioma patient whose treatment included an IDH1 peptide vaccine. The chain is made from TRBV10-3 and TRBJ2-7, with the D segment identity uncertain. This TCR came from a woman aged 18-30 years with glioma. The sequenced DNA: TGTGCCATCAGTGAGTCGACCCCCTACGAGCAGTACTTC. This codes for CAISESTPYEQYF.